This T cell receptor (beta chain) was identified in a study of radiation and T cells in renal cell carcinoma. Study outcomes and limitations: Pretreatment tumor biopsies were lacking, so baseline clonotypes are unknown.

As to this clone: The target antigen is unknown.

This table comes from immunoSEQ multiplex PCR, and its TCRdb copy is limited to in-frame clones, with some not included. This table holds roughly 78,000 clones, 82% found once. Specified time point: blood 2 weeks post-SBRT. The treatment: 15 Gy SBRT to primary tumor, nephrectomy 4 weeks later. The CDR3 totals 15 residues. The germline CDR1 and CDR2 sequences are MDHEN and SYDVKM. The V gene end was trimmed by 5 bases and the J gene end by 4 bases; junction bases not matched to a gene: 9. The material sequenced was blood, taken from a patient whose treatment included radiotherapy and nephrectomy. This chain joins TRBV28 and TRBJ1-2, with 8 positions matching TRBD1. This TCR came from a man aged 60 to 69 with renal cell carcinoma. The CDR3 reads CASSLALTGGYGYTF. Here the CDR3 DNA reads TGTGCCAGCAGTCTAGCCCTTACAGGGGGCTATGGCTACACCTTC.